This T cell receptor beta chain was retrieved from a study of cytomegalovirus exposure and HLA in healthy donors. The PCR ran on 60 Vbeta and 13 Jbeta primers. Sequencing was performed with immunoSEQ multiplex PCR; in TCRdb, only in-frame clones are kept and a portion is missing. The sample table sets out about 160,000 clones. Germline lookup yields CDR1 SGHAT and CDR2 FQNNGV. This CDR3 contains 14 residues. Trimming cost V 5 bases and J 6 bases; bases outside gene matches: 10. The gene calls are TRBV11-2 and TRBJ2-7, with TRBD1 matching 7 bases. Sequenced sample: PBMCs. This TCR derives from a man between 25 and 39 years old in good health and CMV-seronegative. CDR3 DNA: TGTGCCAGCAGCCGATCGACAGGGATCGGCGAGCAGTACTTC. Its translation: CASSRSTGIGEQYF.